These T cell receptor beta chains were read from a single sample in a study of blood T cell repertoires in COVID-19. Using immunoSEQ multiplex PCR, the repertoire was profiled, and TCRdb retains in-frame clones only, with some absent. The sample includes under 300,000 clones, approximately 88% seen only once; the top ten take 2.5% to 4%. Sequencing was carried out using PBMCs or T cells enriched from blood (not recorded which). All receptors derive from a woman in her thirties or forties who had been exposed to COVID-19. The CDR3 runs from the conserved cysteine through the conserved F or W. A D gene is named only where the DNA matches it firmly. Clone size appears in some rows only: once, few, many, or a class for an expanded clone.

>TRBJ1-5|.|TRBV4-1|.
TGCGCCAGCAGCCACCCACAGGGAGCCCAGCCCCAGCATTTT
CASSHPQGAQPQHF
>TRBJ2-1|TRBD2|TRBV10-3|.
TGTGCCATCAAGCCGAGCGGGAGCCCAACGGGTGGTGAGCAGTTCTTC
CAIKPSGSPTGGEQFF
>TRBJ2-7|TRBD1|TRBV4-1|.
TGCGCCAGCAGCCAACCTGGACAGGGGCGGCGCTACGAGCAGTACTTC
CASSQPGQGRRYEQYF
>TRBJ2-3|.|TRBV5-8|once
TGTGCCAGCAGCTCAAGACAGGCAGATACGCAGTATTTT
CASSSRQADTQYF
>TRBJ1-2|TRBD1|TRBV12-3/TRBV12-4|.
TGTGCCAGCAGGACCGGGACAGCTTATGGCTACACCTTC
CASRTGTAYGYTF
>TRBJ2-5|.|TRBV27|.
TGTGCCAGCAGATCCCCGTTTCGCGCGGGGCCAGAGACCCAGTACTTC
CASRSPFRAGPETQYF
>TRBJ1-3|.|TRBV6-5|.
TGTGCCAGCATACAAGGAAACACCATATATTTT
CASIQGNTIYF
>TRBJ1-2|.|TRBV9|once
TGTGCCAGCAGCGTGTCAACAGATGCTAACTATGGCTACACCTTC
CASSVSTDANYGYTF
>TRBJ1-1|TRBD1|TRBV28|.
TGTGCCACCCTCCACGGGACAGCCCTGAACACTGAAGCTTTCTTT
CATLHGTALNTEAFF
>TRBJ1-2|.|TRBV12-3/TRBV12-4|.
TGTGCCAGCAGCCGAGAAGACTATGGCTACACCTTC
CASSREDYGYTF
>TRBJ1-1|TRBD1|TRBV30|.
TGTGCCTGGAGCGACGGACAGGGGGCCCCGAACACTGAAGCTTTCTTT
CAWSDGQGAPNTEAFF
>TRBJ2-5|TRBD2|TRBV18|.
TGTGCCAGCTCACCCGGCGGACTAGCGGGGGGGCGTGAGACCCAGTACTTC
CASSPGGLAGGRETQYF
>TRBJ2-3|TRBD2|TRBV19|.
TGTGCCAGTAGTATCCGGGGAGGGGTCCGCGCAGATACGCAGTATTTT
CASSIRGGVRADTQYF
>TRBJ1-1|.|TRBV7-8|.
TGTGCCAGCAGCCAAAACTCCGCAAGCGGTTCTGAAGCTTTCTTT
CASSQNSASGSEAFF
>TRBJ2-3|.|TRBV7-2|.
TGTGCCAGCAGCAGACACCCAGATACGCAGTATTTT
CASSRHPDTQYF
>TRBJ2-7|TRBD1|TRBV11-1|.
TGTGCCAGCAGCTCTTACGGGACAGGGGGTGCATACGAGCAGTACTTC
CASSSYGTGGAYEQYF
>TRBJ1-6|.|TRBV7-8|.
TGTGCCAGCAGCTTAGGTAACAGGAGGGTTAATTCACCCCTCCACTTT
CASSLGNRRVNSPLHF
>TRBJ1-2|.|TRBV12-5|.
TGTGCTAGTGGTTTGGTGGTGGGGGCGCGAGAAAGCTATGGCTACACCTTC
CASGLVVGARESYGYTF
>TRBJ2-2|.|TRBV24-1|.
TGTGCCACCAGTGAATCAGGGCGGGGCACCGGGGAGCTGTTTTTT
CATSESGRGTGELFF
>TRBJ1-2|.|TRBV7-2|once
TGTGCCAGCAGCTATGGGAGTGGTGGCTACACCTTC
CASSYGSGGYTF
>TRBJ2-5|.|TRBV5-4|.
TGTGCCAGCAGCTTGACAGGGGAGACCCAGTACTTC
CASSLTGETQYF
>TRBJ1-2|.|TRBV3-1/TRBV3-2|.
TGTGCCAGCAGCCAAGAAGTGAGCTATGGCTACACCTTC
CASSQEVSYGYTF
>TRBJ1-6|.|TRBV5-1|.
TGCGCCAGCAGCTCGGACCCGGGAAGGACCTATAATTCACCCCTCCACTTT
CASSSDPGRTYNSPLHF
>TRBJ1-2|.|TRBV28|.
TGTGCCAGCAGATCTGCGGCCTATCTTAACTATGGCTACACCTTC
CASRSAAYLNYGYTF
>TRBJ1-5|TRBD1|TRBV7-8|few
TGTGCCAGCAGCACCGGGACAGGGGGCGCTGGTCAGCCCCAGCATTTT
CASSTGTGGAGQPQHF
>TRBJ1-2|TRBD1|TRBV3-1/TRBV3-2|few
TGTGCCAGCAGCCAATACAGGGGCGGCTACACCTTC
CASSQYRGGYTF
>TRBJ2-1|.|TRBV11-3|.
TGTGCCAGCAGCTGGGGGCTCAATGAGCAGTTCTTC
CASSWGLNEQFF
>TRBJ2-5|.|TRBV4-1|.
TGCGCCAGCAGCCAAGAGCGGAAAGAGACCCAGTACTTC
CASSQERKETQYF
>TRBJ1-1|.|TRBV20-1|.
TGCAGTGCTAGTAGGCAGGGGAACACTGAAGCTTTCTTT
CSASRQGNTEAFF
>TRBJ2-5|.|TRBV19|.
TGTGCCAGTAGTATGCCAAACAGGGTTTGGGAGACCCAGTACTTC
CASSMPNRVWETQYF
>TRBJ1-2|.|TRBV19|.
TGTGCCAGTAGTATTGACAGAGCCTTTTATGGCTACACCTTC
CASSIDRAFYGYTF
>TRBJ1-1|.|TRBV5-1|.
TGTGCCAGCAGGGTCGAGGGTGCACTGAACACTGAAGCTTTCTTT
CASRVEGALNTEAFF
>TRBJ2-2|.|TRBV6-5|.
TGTGCCAGCAGGCGGATCACGAACACCGGGGAGCTGTTTTTT
CASRRITNTGELFF
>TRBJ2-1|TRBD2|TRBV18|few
TGTGCCAGCTCACCACCTGGACTAGCGGGAGGCTACAATGAGCAGTTCTTC
CASSPPGLAGGYNEQFF
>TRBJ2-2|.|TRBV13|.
TGTGCCAGCAGCTTTCTCGTGAACACCGGGGAGCTGTTTTTT
CASSFLVNTGELFF
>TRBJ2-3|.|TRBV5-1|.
TGCGCCAGCAGCTTAACAATCACAGATACGCAGTATTTT
CASSLTITDTQYF
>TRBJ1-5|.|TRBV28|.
TGTGCCAGCAGAGAATCCCCGTACAAGTATCGTAGCAATCAGCCCCAGCATTTT
CASRESPYKYRSNQPQHF
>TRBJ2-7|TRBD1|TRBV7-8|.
TGTGCCAGCAGCCACCCGGGACAGGTGCACGAGCAGTACTTC
CASSHPGQVHEQYF
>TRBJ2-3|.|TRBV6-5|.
TGTGCCAGCAGTCCCTCCGGGTTATCCTCCGATACGCAGTATTTT
CASSPSGLSSDTQYF
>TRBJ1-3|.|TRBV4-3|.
TGCGCCAGCAGCCAAGATTGGGAGGAAAACACCATATATTTT
CASSQDWEENTIYF
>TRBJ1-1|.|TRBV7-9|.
TGTGCCAGCACAGAGAATACGGGTAGGACTGAAGCTTTCTTT
CASTENTGRTEAFF
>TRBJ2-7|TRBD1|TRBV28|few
TGTGCCAGCAGTGCCGGGACAGCTAACTACGAGCAGTACTTC
CASSAGTANYEQYF
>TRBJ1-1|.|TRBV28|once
TGTGCCAGCAGTCCTGGAATAGGACTGGATGAAGCTTTCTTT
CASSPGIGLDEAFF
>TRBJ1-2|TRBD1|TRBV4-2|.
TGTGCCAGCAGCCAAGATGGAGGGGGCCTAGCTAACTATGGCTACACCTTC
CASSQDGGGLANYGYTF
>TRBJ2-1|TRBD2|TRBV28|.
TGTGCCAGCACCCTGAGGCTAGCGGCTTACAATGAGCAGTTCTTC
CASTLRLAAYNEQFF
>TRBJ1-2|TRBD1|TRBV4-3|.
TGCGCCAGCAGCCAAGATAGGGACAGGGGGCGCCTTGGCTACACCTTC
CASSQDRDRGRLGYTF
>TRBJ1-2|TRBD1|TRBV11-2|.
TGTGCCAGCAGCCCAGGGGGCAGTAACTATGGCTACACCTTC
CASSPGGSNYGYTF